This T cell receptor beta chain was profiled in a study of OX40 agonist ivuxolimab in advanced cancers. Whole-study results and caveats: Low normalized T-cell clonal expansion also characterized some of the nonresponders. At 0.1-3.0 mg/kg, partial responders had clonal expansion among the lowest observed.

Worth noting for this clone: The target antigen is unknown.

Samples were taken at baseline and on day 1 of cycles 4 and 7. This table comes from immunoSEQ multiplex PCR, and its TCRdb copy is limited to in-frame clones, with some not included. Of around 46,000 clones listed, around 89% are singletons. The receptor was isolated from an adult with an advanced solid tumor such as melanoma, head and neck, liver or kidney cancer. The specimen was CD4+ or CD8+ T cells sorted from blood, collected in a trial of the OX40 agonist ivuxolimab.

This chain's CDR3 is CASSTQVGTAGRDTQYF. CDR3 DNA sequence: TGTGCCAGTAGTACTCAAGTGGGCACGGCGGGTCGAGATACGCAGTATTTT. This chain connects TRBV19 to TRBJ2-3; possible D gene TRBD2, 5 bases. This CDR3 comprises 17 residues. Trimming took 4 bases from V and 5 from J, leaving 22 bases between them. Germline V gene data show CDR1 as LNHDA and CDR2 as SQIVND (reference sequence).